This T cell receptor (beta chain) was found in a study of blood T cells in healthy people across ages. Findings of the study overall: Using unsorted PBMCs precluded a conclusive naive versus antigen-experienced comparison.

As for this clonotype: Its matching antigen is unknown.

A second about 7 to 11 cycle PCR used barcoded and J-beta primers. TCRdb ran MiXCR on the 5' RACE reads and lists one entry per CDR3 protein. The sample includes about 760,000 distinct CDR3 sequences, roughly three fifths of them seen just once. This clonotype was sampled from a man in his forties in good health. Sequenced material: blood.

Written as DNA, the CDR3 is TGTGCCAGCAGCCAAAAGGGACGTAGTGAAGCTTTCTTT. Translation: CASSQKGRSEAFF. The chain is built from TRBV3-1 and TRBJ1-1; TRBD1 might be the D (5 bases). CDR3 length: 13 amino acids. Trimming removed 2 bases from V and 7 bases from J, with 11 bases in between. The germline CDR1 and CDR2 sequences are LGHDT and YNNKEL (reference sequence).